This TCR beta chain is drawn from a study of OX40 agonist ivuxolimab in advanced cancers. Here immunoSEQ multiplex PCR was the method, and the copy in TCRdb shows in-frame clones only, minus some. The table lists some 80,000 clones, more than 80% of them singletons. Remarks on this clone: Its antigen is not identified.

Findings and caveats of the study: Expanded peripheral T-cell antigen specificity went undetermined. Dose levels from 0.1 to 3.0 mg/kg saw CD4+ and CD8+ blood T cells expand clonally by week 6.

Germline V lookup: CDR1 KGHSH, CDR2 LQKENI. The CDR3 runs to 13 residues. V dropped 4 bases and J dropped 4 bases, with 10 bases sitting between them. Blood specimens came from baseline, cycle 4 day 1, and cycle 7 day 1. This material consisted of CD4+ or CD8+ T cells sorted from blood, taken in a trial of the OX40 agonist ivuxolimab. The sequence was obtained from an adult with an advanced solid tumor such as melanoma, head and neck, liver or kidney cancer. The rearrangement uses TRBV18 and TRBJ1-1; D unclear. CDR3 residues: CASSLSGGTEAFF. The CDR3 DNA follows: TGTGCCAGCTCACTGTCCGGTGGCACTGAAGCTTTCTTT.